Each of the 30 T cell receptor beta chains below was sequenced from the same sample in a study of cytomegalovirus exposure and HLA in healthy donors. This PCR relied on a set of 60 Vbeta primers and 13 Jbeta primers. Here immunoSEQ multiplex PCR was the method, and the copy in TCRdb shows in-frame clones only, minus some. The repertoire holds fewer than 150,000 clones, with about 79% as singletons. Material: PBMCs. All receptors come from a man between 40 and 49 years old in good health and CMV-seropositive.

This clone has a single count. The chain links TRBV6-1 to TRBJ2-7; D not resolved. The CDR3 totals 11 residues. Germline CDR1 is MNHNS and CDR2 is SASEGT. V gave up 1 base and J gave up 6 bases, with 4 bases separating them. DNA of the CDR3: TGTGCCAGCAGTGAAGGTCTCGAGCAGTACTTC. It encodes CASSEGLEQYF.

The chain carries TRBV27 and TRBJ2-7, with TRBD1 matching 7 bases. This CDR3 region has 14 residues. The V gene end was trimmed by 3 bases and the J gene end by 0 bases; junction bases not matched to a gene: 2. From germline, CDR1 is MNHEY and CDR2 SMNVEV (reference sequence). CDR3: CASSLDRSSYEQYF. As DNA, the CDR3 is TGTGCCAGCAGTTTGGACAGGAGCTCCTACGAGCAGTACTTC.

J is TRBJ1-3 and V is TRBV5-6; a possible D gene is TRBD1 (5 bases). V lost 1 base, J lost 3 bases, and 11 bases lay in between. Looked up from germline, CDR1 is SGHDT and CDR2 is YYEEEE. The CDR3 covers 15 residues. The CDR3 DNA reads TGTGCCAGCAGCTTGCTGCAGGGTGATGGAAACACCATATATTTT. Its protein is CASSLLQGDGNTIYF.

The chain joins TRBV29-1 to TRBJ2-1; 13 bases are shared with TRBD2. V lost 5 bases to trimming and J lost 9 bases; unmatched junction nucleotides: 7. This CDR3 contains 14 residues. Germline loops: CDR1 SQVTM, CDR2 ANQGSEA. The CDR3 DNA is TGCAGCGTTTTAGGGACTAGCGGGATGGTTGAGCAGTTCTTC. Its translation is CSVLGTSGMVEQFF.

The chain couples TRBV6-6 to TRBJ2-7; tentative D call: TRBD1 (5 bases). Germline assignment: CDR1 MNHNY and CDR2 SVGAGI (reference sequence). The CDR3 consists of 13 residues. Deletions cut 0 bases from V and 4 bases from J, with 7 bases between. CDR3: CASSYSDSYEQYF. CDR3 sequence (DNA): TGTGCCAGCAGTTACTCTGACAGTTACGAGCAGTACTTC.

The V gene is TRBV6-1, the J gene TRBJ1-3, with D maybe TRBD1 (5 bases). Germline V gene data show CDR1 as MNHNS and CDR2 as SASEGT. The CDR3 has 17 residues. V lost 0 bases to trimming and J lost 2 bases, with 14 bases between them. The CDR3 is CASSEAGAGQAGNTIYF. The CDR3 DNA sequence: TGTGCCAGCAGTGAAGCCGGTGCAGGGCAGGCTGGAAACACCATATATTTT.

The chain has TRBV30 and TRBJ2-7, with 9 bases aligning to TRBD1. Germline V lookup: CDR1 GTSNPN, CDR2 SVGIG (reference sequence). The CDR3 is made up of 13 amino acids. Trimming at V came to 7 bases and at J to 5 bases, leaving 9 bases not matched to a gene. CDR3 in DNA: TGTGCCTCCTTCCGGGACAGGGTGGACGAGCAGTACTTC. Protein: CASFRDRVDEQYF.

The chain carries TRBV6-5 and TRBJ2-7; TRBD1 matches at 10 bases. The CDR3 is made up of 15 amino acids. V lost 2 bases and J lost 6; bases outside the gene matches: 7. Germline V gene sequence: CDR1 MNHEY, CDR2 SVGAGI. CDR3 loop: CASSYPGQGTPEQYF. The CDR3 DNA reads as TGTGCCAGCAGTTACCCGGGACAGGGGACGCCCGAGCAGTACTTC.

The chain links TRBV6-1 to TRBJ2-1; 7 bases agree with TRBD2. The ends lost 6 bases at V and 4 bases at J; junction bases unmatched: 9. The CDR3 has 15 amino acids. The germline gives CDR1 MNHNS, CDR2 SASEGT. The CDR3 reads CASRPSGARYNEQFF. CDR3 nucleotides: TGTGCCAGCAGACCAAGCGGGGCCCGTTACAATGAGCAGTTCTTC.

V and J are TRBV18 and TRBJ2-7; 10 bases are shared with TRBD2. The germline gives CDR1 KGHSH, CDR2 LQKENI. The CDR3 extends over 15 amino acids. With 3 bases clipped from V and 5 bases from J, the junction kept 7 bases outside the gene matches. In DNA, the CDR3 is TGTGCCAGCTCACCCTTCCTAGCGGGGGTGAACGAGCAGTACTTC. This encodes CASSPFLAGVNEQYF.

V usage is TRBV13 and J usage is TRBJ2-5, with a tentative D call TRBD2 (6 bases). V was clipped by 7 bases and J by 5 bases, with 17 bases between them. Per germline, CDR1 PRHDT and CDR2 FYEKMQ (reference sequence). The CDR3 runs to 14 residues. The CDR3 is CASKTSREEETQYF. In nucleotides, the CDR3 is TGTGCCAGCAAGACGAGCAGGGAGGAGGAGACCCAGTACTTC.

The chain has TRBV5-6 and TRBJ1-1; 12 bases align to TRBD1. V trimming: 3 bases; J trimming: 4 bases; junction bases outside the gene matches: 10. The CDR3 is 17 amino acids. Per germline, CDR1 SGHDT and CDR2 YYEEEE. Here the CDR3 DNA reads TGTGCCAGCAGCTCCGTCCCGGGACAGGGGGCGAGCACTGAAGCTTTCTTT. It translates to CASSSVPGQGASTEAFF.

The V gene is TRBV2, the J gene TRBJ2-3; D perhaps matches TRBD1 (5 bases). This CDR3 is built from 15 residues. Germline-derived CDR1 and CDR2 are SNHLY and FYNNEI. Trimming took off 3 bases at V and 4 bases at J, with 14 bases between the two ends. CDR3 sequence: CASSEMAVGADTQYF. The CDR3 DNA is TGTGCCAGCAGTGAGATGGCCGTAGGGGCAGATACGCAGTATTTT.

V is TRBV5-5 and J is TRBJ1-1; D perhaps matches TRBD1 (5 bases). The germline V gene has CDR1 SGHKS and CDR2 YYEKEE (reference sequence). The V gene lost 10 bases and the J gene lost 4 bases, with 11 bases spanning the gap. The CDR3 covers 11 residues. In nucleotides, the CDR3 is TGTGCCGGAGGGGAGGGCACTGAAGCTTTCTTT. It encodes CAGGEGTEAFF.

The chain recombines TRBV6-5 with TRBJ2-7, with a tentative D call TRBD2 (5 bases). The CDR3 runs to 13 residues. V gave up 5 bases and J gave up 3 bases, with 11 bases separating them. Germline CDR1 reads MNHEY; CDR2 reads SVGAGI. The CDR3, as DNA: TGTGCCAGCAGTGGGTCGGGGAACTACGAGCAGTACTTC. Residues: CASSGSGNYEQYF.

V and J are TRBV9 and TRBJ1-1, with D unresolved. The V end lost 0 bases, the J end lost 6 bases, and 9 bases lay between the germline ends. Germline V gene sequence: CDR1 SGDLS, CDR2 YYNGEE. This CDR3 spans 13 amino acids. For the CDR3, the DNA is TGTGCCAGCAGCGTAGGGGCCGGGGCTGAAGCTTTCTTT. Its protein is CASSVGAGAEAFF.

This clone came up a few times. The rearrangement links TRBV19 to TRBJ1-4; perhaps TRBD1 as D (6 bases). CDR1 is LNHDA and CDR2 is SQIVND in the germline V gene (reference sequence). The CDR3 covers 15 residues. V lost 3 bases, J lost 10 bases, and 18 bases lay in between. In DNA, the CDR3 is TGTGCCAGTAGTATGTTAGGGCAGGGGAAGGCAAAACTGTTTTTT. This sequence encodes CASSMLGQGKAKLFF.

This clone was observed a handful of times. The V and J genes are TRBV11-3 and TRBJ2-7, with 11 bases matching TRBD1. The CDR3 spans 15 residues. Germline V CDR1 and CDR2: SGHNT, YENEEA. Losses at the gene ends were 0 bases for V and 3 bases for J; bases not matched to a gene: 1. This CDR3 reads CASSLDGTGGYEQYF. The CDR3 nucleotides read TGTGCCAGCAGCTTAGATGGGACAGGGGGCTACGAGCAGTACTTC. The complete variable domain, with remaining parts taken from reference TRBV11-3 and TRBJ2-7, reads EAGVVQSPRYKIIEKKQPVAFWCNPISGHNTLYWYLQNLGQGPELLIRYENEEAVDDSQLPKDRFSAERLKGVDSTLKIQPAELGDSAVYLCASSLDGTGGYEQYFGPGTRLTVT.

This chain joins TRBV9 and TRBJ2-1, with no clear D. Deletions cut 0 bases from V and 3 bases from J, with 10 bases between. Per the germline V gene, CDR1 is SGDLS and CDR2 is YYNGEE. The CDR3 has 15 residues. CDR3 DNA sequence: TGTGCCAGCAGCGTAGGCAGTCGAGGCTACAATGAGCAGTTCTTC. Its protein is CASSVGSRGYNEQFF.

The chain employs TRBV5-5 and TRBJ1-4; tentatively, D is TRBD1 (6 bases). The CDR3 loop spans 15 amino acids. V was clipped by 5 bases and J by 4 bases, with 15 bases between them. Germline CDR1 and CDR2: SGHKS and YYEKEE (reference sequence). CDR3 nucleotides: TGTGCCAGCAGGAGAGGGACACTTCATAATGAAAAACTGTTTTTT. Translating it yields CASRRGTLHNEKLFF.

The J gene is TRBJ1-1, the V gene TRBV9; 7 bases are a match to TRBD1. The CDR3 totals 14 residues. Germline V gene data show CDR1 as SGDLS and CDR2 as YYNGEE. Germline trimming cut 0 bases from V and 3 bases from J; bases unmatched to any gene: 2. Here the CDR3 DNA reads TGTGCCAGCAGCGTAGAGGGACAGTACACTGAAGCTTTCTTT. It is translated as CASSVEGQYTEAFF.

The chain couples TRBV2 to TRBJ2-2; 8 nucleotides align to TRBD2. The CDR3 has 15 amino acids. Germline values: CDR1 SNHLY, CDR2 FYNNEI. The junction had 6 bases not matched to a gene; V was cut back by 3 bases and J by 6 bases. The CDR3 nucleotides are TGTGCCAGCAGTGACTGGGCGGGAGGTTCCGGGGAGCTGTTTTTT. Amino acids: CASSDWAGGSGELFF.

The chain uses TRBV19 and TRBJ1-5; TRBD1 agrees at 9 bases. V lost 7 bases, J lost 6 bases, and 7 bases stayed unmatched. The length of the CDR3 is 14 residues. In germline, CDR1 is LNHDA, CDR2 SQIVND (reference sequence). The CDR3 loop reads CASIRQGGGQPQHF. In DNA form, the CDR3 reads TGTGCCAGTATCCGACAGGGGGGTGGTCAGCCCCAGCATTTT.

This chain joins TRBV29-1 and TRBJ2-1; 9 positions match TRBD2. V was pared by 6 bases and J by 0 bases, with 18 bases of the junction left unmatched. Germline assignment: CDR1 SQVTM and CDR2 ANQGSEA. CDR3 length: 19 amino acids. In nucleotides, the CDR3 is TGCAGCGTCCGCTACTGGCTCTGGCGGGAGGGCCTCTCCTACAATGAGCAGTTCTTC. As protein: CSVRYWLWREGLSYNEQFF.

The sample holds one count of this clone. This chain joins TRBV5-1 and TRBJ1-2, with 9 positions matching TRBD1. The germline CDR1 and CDR2 sequences are SGHRS and YFSETQ. The CDR3 consists of 14 residues. The ends lost 4 bases at V and 2 bases at J; junction bases unmatched: 3. The CDR3 here is CASSGGQGNYGYTF. The DNA for the CDR3 is TGCGCCAGCAGCGGAGGACAGGGGAACTATGGCTACACCTTC. The complete variable domain, with remaining parts taken from reference TRBV5-1 and TRBJ1-2, reads KAGVTQTPRYLIKTRGQQVTLSCSPISGHRSVSWYQQTPGQGLQFLFEYFSETQRNKGNFPGRFSGRQFSNSRSEMNVSTLELGDSALYLCASSGGQGNYGYTFGSGTRLTVV.

V and J are TRBV7-9 and TRBJ1-1; D is perhaps TRBD1 (6 bases). Germline values: CDR1 SEHNR, CDR2 FQNEAQ (reference sequence). The ends were cut back, 2 bases at V and 1 base at J, with 8 bases in the middle. The CDR3 consists of 14 residues. The CDR3 spells CASSLTGRNTEAFF. The CDR3, as DNA: TGTGCCAGCAGCTTAACAGGGCGGAACACTGAAGCTTTCTTT.

The rearrangement uses TRBV19 and TRBJ2-2; 15 nucleotides match TRBD2. J was trimmed by 0 bases and V by 3 bases; bases with no gene match: 5. The V gene's germline CDR1 is LNHDA and CDR2 SQIVND (reference sequence). The CDR3 runs 19 residues. The CDR3 DNA follows: TGTGCCAGTAGTATTGGGGGACTAGCGGGAGGAACGAACACCGGGGAGCTGTTTTTT. Encoded protein: CASSIGGLAGGTNTGELFF.

V gene TRBV7-9 combines with J gene TRBJ2-1; TRBD2 agrees at 9 bases. This CDR3 is 15 amino acids long. The germline V gene encodes CDR1 SEHNR and CDR2 FQNEAQ (reference sequence). J lost 4 bases, V lost 2 bases, and 3 bases had no gene match. CDR3 sequence: CASSLWREGYNEQFF. For the CDR3, the DNA is TGTGCCAGCAGCTTATGGCGGGAGGGATACAATGAGCAGTTCTTC.

This clone has more than one count but fewer than ten. The chain is built from TRBV11-3 and TRBJ1-6; no firm D call. V lost 2 bases to trimming and J lost 0 bases, with 5 bases between them. Germline V lookup: CDR1 SGHNT, CDR2 YENEEA. The CDR3 sequence is 15 residues long. The CDR3 region is CASSLQDSYNSPLHF. In DNA, the CDR3 is TGTGCCAGCAGCTTACAGGACTCCTATAATTCACCCCTCCACTTT.

The chain links TRBV7-2 to TRBJ2-7; 8 bases are a match to TRBD2. V lost 1 base and J lost 1; bases outside the gene matches: 6. This CDR3 contains 16 residues. The germline V gene has CDR1 SGHTA and CDR2 FQGNSA. CDR3 residues: CASSLGSSGGSYEQYF. The CDR3 bases are TGTGCCAGCAGCTTAGGGTCCAGCGGGGGTTCCTACGAGCAGTACTTC. Looking up the rest from reference TRBV7-2 and TRBJ2-7 gives the full variable domain: GAGVSQSPSNKVTEKGKDVELRCDPISGHTALYWYRQSLGQGLEFLIYFQGNSAPDKSGLPSDRFSAERTGGSVSTLTIQRTQQEDSAVYLCASSLGSSGGSYEQYFGPGTRLTVT.